These 31 T cell receptor beta chains were all obtained from the same sample, sequenced in a study of CD8+ T cells in alopecia areata. In each case, RNA was isolated and then reverse transcribed into cDNA as the sequencing template. Method: immunoSEQ multiplex PCR; TCRdb's copy keeps in-frame clones and lacks some. Among about 150,000 clones, about 60% were seen once, and the ten largest hold approximately 4.3%. Sequencing was carried out using CD4+ T cells sorted from blood. These receptors came from a human donor in good health.

The CDR3 nucleotides are TGTGCCAGCAGCTTAGATTTTCGGGAGAGTGGCACAGATACGCAGTATTTT. Its translation: CASSLDFRESGTDTQYF. The chain joins TRBV11-2 to TRBJ2-3; perhaps TRBD2 as D (6 bases). CDR3 length: 17 amino acids. V was clipped by 0 bases and J by 1 base, with 14 bases between them. CDR1 is SGHAT and CDR2 is FQNNGV in the germline V gene.

The chain carries TRBV7-2 and TRBJ2-7, with D uncertain. The CDR3 is 15 amino acids. Looked up from germline, CDR1 is SGHTA and CDR2 is FQGNSA. V dropped 3 bases and J dropped 4 bases, with 16 bases sitting between them. CDR3 sequence reads: CASSLSKGSRYEQYF. The CDR3 nucleotides read TGTGCCAGCAGCTTGAGTAAGGGCTCCCGATACGAGCAGTACTTC.

This clone came up once. V and J are TRBV5-1 and TRBJ2-7; TRBD1 might be the D (5 bases). This CDR3 is 15 amino acids long. CDR1 is SGHRS and CDR2 is YFSETQ in the germline V gene. Between the trimmed V and J ends, which lost 1 base and 4 bases, there was a span of 15 bases. As DNA, the CDR3 is TGCGCCAGCAGCTTGTTCCCAGGGCCTCAATACGAGCAGTACTTC. Translating it yields CASSLFPGPQYEQYF.

The chain recombines TRBV27 with TRBJ2-6; the D call may be TRBD1 or TRBD2 (6 bases each). The CDR3 runs to 15 residues. Per the germline V gene, CDR1 is MNHEY and CDR2 is SMNVEV (reference sequence). Trimming pared 7 bases from V and 0 bases from J, leaving 10 bases between. The DNA for the CDR3 is TGTGCCAGCAAGGGGGGAGGCTCTGGGGCCAACGTCCTGACTTTC. Its protein is CASKGGGSGANVLTF.

J is TRBJ2-2 and V is TRBV5-1; 8 bases line up with TRBD2. This CDR3 is built from 15 residues. V shed 4 bases, J shed 5 bases, and the junction held 7 bases outside the gene matches. CDR1 and CDR2 from the germline V gene are SGHRS and YFSETQ. The CDR3 coding sequence is TGCGCCAGCAGCGCGCGGTTAGCGGGGACCGGGGAGCTGTTTTTT. It is translated as CASSARLAGTGELFF.

The chain employs TRBV29-1 and TRBJ1-2; D remains ambiguous. Trimming cost V 6 bases and J 4 bases, with 12 bases left between them. Germline CDR1 reads SQVTM; CDR2 reads ANQGSEA. This CDR3 is 12 amino acids long. This CDR3 is CSVLEVVYGYTF. Here the CDR3 DNA reads TGCAGCGTGCTGGAAGTGGTCTATGGCTACACCTTC.

This chain connects TRBV11-2 to TRBJ2-5, with D unclear. The CDR3 totals 15 residues. Per germline, CDR1 SGHAT and CDR2 FQNNGV. Trimming removed 1 base from V and 5 bases from J, with 14 bases in between. CDR3 DNA: TGTGCCAGCAGCTTAGGCGTCGGCATGGGGGAGACCCAGTACTTC. Protein sequence: CASSLGVGMGETQYF.

The chain links TRBV7-6 to TRBJ2-1; D not certain. The CDR3 sequence is 16 residues long. The V gene lost 1 base and the J gene lost 0 bases, with 10 bases spanning the gap. CDR1 SGHVS and CDR2 FNYEAQ come from the germline V gene. The CDR3 DNA follows: TGTGCCAGCAGCTTAGTTTCGTCGAGCTCCTACAATGAGCAGTTCTTC. Its translation: CASSLVSSSSYNEQFF.

The chain has TRBV4-2 and TRBJ2-7; D is possibly TRBD1 (5 bases). Trimming took 0 bases from V and 7 from J, leaving 19 bases between them. The germline V gene has CDR1 LGHNA and CDR2 YNFKEQ. This CDR3 contains 16 residues. The CDR3 DNA follows: TGTGCCAGCAGCCAAGATCAGGGCCGGCTGGTTGGTGAGCAGTACTTC. Amino acid sequence: CASSQDQGRLVGEQYF.

The chain joins TRBV27 to TRBJ2-7, with D maybe TRBD1 (6 bases). The CDR3 totals 14 residues. Deletions cut 6 bases from V and 0 bases from J, with 12 bases between. Germline V lookup: CDR1 MNHEY, CDR2 SMNVEV (reference sequence). The CDR3 sequence: CASRQGRSSYEQYF. The CDR3 DNA reads as TGTGCCAGCAGACAGGGTCGGAGCTCCTACGAGCAGTACTTC.

The chain carries TRBV5-1 and TRBJ2-3; TRBD2 might be the D (6 bases). Germline loops: CDR1 SGHRS, CDR2 YFSETQ. V dropped 5 bases and J dropped 6 bases, with 13 bases sitting between them. This CDR3 has 13 amino acids. The DNA of the CDR3 is TGCGCCAGCAGGGAAAGAGGAGGGGATACGCAGTATTTT. The encoded protein is CASRERGGDTQYF.

A word on this clone: Other DNA sequences in the sample encode the same CDR3. The chain carries TRBV29-1 and TRBJ2-7; the D is unclear. Germline values: CDR1 SQVTM, CDR2 ANQGSEA. The CDR3 loop spans 12 amino acids. The germline V and J ends were trimmed by 4 bases and 0 bases, with 7 bases remaining between them. The CDR3 reads CSVVRDSYEQYF. The DNA of the CDR3 is TGCAGCGTTGTGCGCGACTCCTACGAGCAGTACTTC.

The chain joins TRBV2 to TRBJ2-6; 13 bases are a match to TRBD2. CDR1 is SNHLY, CDR2 FYNNEI, per germline. The ends lost 6 bases at V and 2 bases at J; junction bases unmatched: 4. CDR3 length equals 17 residues. CDR3 sequence (DNA): TGTGCCAGCAGCATAACTAGCGGGAGGGCTGGGGCCAACGTCCTGACTTTC. This sequence encodes CASSITSGRAGANVLTF.

The V gene is TRBV30, the J gene TRBJ2-6; D is unresolved. Trimming took 0 bases from V and 4 from J, leaving 13 bases between them. The CDR3 covers 16 residues. Germline loops: CDR1 GTSNPN, CDR2 SVGIG (reference sequence). The CDR3 protein is CAWSVLERAGANVLTF. The DNA for the CDR3 is TGTGCCTGGAGTGTACTGGAACGGGCGGGGGCCAACGTCCTGACTTTC.

The genes are TRBV7-2 and TRBJ1-5; the D is unclear. The CDR3 contains 13 residues. Trimming shortened V by 5 bases and J by 2 bases, and 7 bases separated the two germline ends. Per germline, CDR1 SGHTA and CDR2 FQGNSA. The CDR3 sequence: CASSRIGNQPQHF. The DNA for the CDR3 is TGTGCCAGCAGCAGGATAGGCAATCAGCCCCAGCATTTT.

The chain recombines TRBV25-1 with TRBJ1-2; 10 bases are shared with TRBD1. Germline CDR1 is MGHDK and CDR2 is SYGVNS. With 2 bases clipped from V and 8 bases from J, the junction kept 11 bases outside the gene matches. The CDR3 spans 16 residues. CDR3 residues: CASSEPGTGALKGYTF. The CDR3 nucleotides read TGTGCCAGCAGTGAACCGGGGACAGGGGCGCTGAAGGGCTACACCTTC.

V and J are TRBV30 and TRBJ2-2, with D unclear. This CDR3 contains 14 residues. Germline loops: CDR1 GTSNPN, CDR2 SVGIG (reference sequence). Trimming took 1 base from V and 5 from J, leaving 11 bases between them. The DNA for the CDR3 is TGTGCCTGGAGTGCGGACGTAAGAACCGGGGAGCTGTTTTTT. Translating it yields CAWSADVRTGELFF.

The chain uses TRBV5-1 and TRBJ1-2; possibly TRBD1 for D (6 bases). The V end lost 4 bases, the J end lost 1 base, and 11 bases lay between the germline ends. The germline gives CDR1 SGHRS, CDR2 YFSETQ. The CDR3 is made up of 14 amino acids. This chain's CDR3 is CASSLDSLNYGYTF. The CDR3 DNA reads as TGCGCCAGCAGCCTGGACAGCCTTAACTATGGCTACACCTTC.

This clone came up a few times. CDR3 region: CASSLSQVPGGEQFF. CDR3 sequence (DNA): TGCGCCAGCAGCTTGTCACAGGTCCCTGGCGGTGAGCAGTTCTTC. The genes are TRBV5-1 and TRBJ2-1, with a possible D match to TRBD1 (5 bases). V was shortened by 1 base and J by 9 bases, with 17 bases between the two germline ends. CDR3 length equals 15 residues. Germline CDR1 SGHRS, CDR2 YFSETQ. Combining the CDR3 with reference TRBV5-1 and TRBJ2-1 gives the whole variable domain KAGVTQTPRYLIKTRGQQVTLSCSPISGHRSVSWYQQTPGQGLQFLFEYFSETQRNKGNFPGRFSGRQFSNSRSEMNVSTLELGDSALYLCASSLSQVPGGEQFFGPGTRLTVL.

This clone has just one count. The chain links TRBV30 to TRBJ1-2, with TRBD1 as a possible D gene (5 bases). V was clipped by 2 bases and J by 7 bases, with 8 bases between them. Germline V gives CDR1 GTSNPN, CDR2 SVGIG (reference sequence). The CDR3 runs to 11 residues. The chain's CDR3 is CAWSPGTGYTF. CDR3 in DNA: TGTGCCTGGAGTCCCGGGACTGGCTACACCTTC.

V usage is TRBV13 and J usage is TRBJ1-1; a possible D gene is TRBD1 (5 bases). Trimming took off 10 bases at V and 3 bases at J, with 15 bases between the two ends. The CDR3 has 13 amino acids. Per the germline V gene, CDR1 is PRHDT and CDR2 is FYEKMQ (reference sequence). The CDR3 reads CATSVGGDTEAFF. In DNA, the CDR3 is TGTGCCACCTCGGTGGGAGGGGACACTGAAGCTTTCTTT.

The V gene is TRBV11-2, the J gene TRBJ2-2; TRBD1 is a possible D gene (6 bases). The V end lost 5 bases, the J end lost 4 bases, and 11 bases lay between the germline ends. The CDR3 runs 14 residues. Germline CDR1 SGHAT, CDR2 FQNNGV. The DNA of the CDR3 is TGTGCCAGCAGCGGATTCAGGGGCACCGGGGAGCTGTTTTTT. Amino acids: CASSGFRGTGELFF. The complete variable domain, with remaining parts taken from reference TRBV11-2 and TRBJ2-2, reads EAGVAQSPRYKIIEKRQSVAFWCNPISGHATLYWYQQILGQGPKLLIQFQNNGVVDDSQLPKDRFSAERLKGVDSTLKIQPAKLEDSAVYLCASSGFRGTGELFFGEGSRLTVL.

J is TRBJ1-1 and V is TRBV25-1; D is unresolved. The CDR3 extends over 13 amino acids. CDR1 is MGHDK and CDR2 is SYGVNS in the germline V gene. The ends were cut back, 4 bases at V and 4 bases at J, with 10 bases in the middle. As DNA, the CDR3 is TGTGCCAGCAGTGTGCTTAGGTCCACTGAAGCTTTCTTT. It is translated as CASSVLRSTEAFF.

This chain connects TRBV11-2 to TRBJ1-2; D gene uncertain. Germline-derived CDR1 and CDR2 are SGHAT and FQNNGV. The CDR3 is made up of 11 amino acids. Trimming took 10 bases from V and 2 from J, leaving 8 bases between them. The CDR3 loop is CATAHNYGYTF. The CDR3, as DNA: TGTGCCACGGCCCACAACTATGGCTACACCTTC.

This chain joins TRBV30 and TRBJ2-7; TRBD1 matches 7 bases. The trim removed 4 bases at V and 0 bases at J, leaving 9 bases unmatched. The length of the CDR3 is 15 residues. The V gene's germline CDR1 is GTSNPN and CDR2 SVGIG (reference sequence). The CDR3 is CAWTQPDRPSYEQYF. In DNA, the CDR3 is TGTGCCTGGACCCAGCCGGACAGGCCCTCCTACGAGCAGTACTTC.

V gene TRBV23-1 combines with J gene TRBJ1-5; TRBD1 matches 7 bases. TRBV23-1 is flagged as an ORF with uncertain function. The CDR3 is 14 residues long. The junction had 7 bases not matched to a gene; V was cut back by 6 bases and J by 5 bases. CDR3 residues: CASRTDREDQPQHF. DNA of the CDR3: TGCGCCAGCAGGACAGACAGGGAGGATCAGCCCCAGCATTTT.

Written as DNA, the CDR3 is TGTGCCAGCTCACTCTCGCGGGAGCGGGACGAGCAGTACTTC. The encoded protein is CASSLSRERDEQYF. The chain is built from TRBV18 and TRBJ2-7, with 7 bases matching TRBD2. Germline trimming cut 4 bases from V and 5 bases from J; bases unmatched to any gene: 8. Per the germline V gene, CDR1 is KGHSH and CDR2 is LQKENI. This CDR3 contains 14 residues.

The V gene is TRBV9, the J gene TRBJ1-2, with 11 positions matching TRBD1. J was trimmed by 8 bases and V by 4 bases; bases with no gene match: 13. Germline V gives CDR1 SGDLS, CDR2 YYNGEE. CDR3 size: 16 residues. CDR3 loop: CASSFRPGTGGTGYTF. CDR3 DNA: TGTGCCAGCAGCTTCCGTCCCGGGACAGGGGGAACAGGCTACACCTTC.

This clone was found once. The genes are TRBV10-3 and TRBJ2-7; TRBD2 might be the D (6 bases). CDR1 and CDR2 from the germline V gene are ENHRY and SYGVKD. The CDR3 has 15 amino acids. Deletions cut 2 bases from V and 4 bases from J, with 15 bases between. The CDR3 region is CAISESLAVAYEQYF. The CDR3 DNA reads TGTGCCATCAGTGAGAGCTTAGCGGTAGCGTACGAGCAGTACTTC.

The chain recombines TRBV2 with TRBJ2-7; no definite D call. The germline gives CDR1 SNHLY, CDR2 FYNNEI. The V end was cut by 3 bases, the J end by 2 bases, with 5 bases between. There are 12 residues in the CDR3. The CDR3 nucleotides read TGTGCCAGCAGTGAGGAGACCTACGAGCAGTACTTC. It translates to CASSEETYEQYF.

This clone was seen only once. V usage is TRBV9 and J usage is TRBJ2-5; tentative D call: TRBD2 (6 bases). Germline CDR1 SGDLS, CDR2 YYNGEE. There are 14 residues in the CDR3. The ends were cut back, 3 bases at V and 2 bases at J, with 11 bases in the middle. The CDR3 here is CASSAGGWQETQYF. The CDR3 nucleotides are TGTGCCAGCAGCGCCGGGGGTTGGCAAGAGACCCAGTACTTC.